The present TCR beta chain was sequenced within a study of blood T cell repertoires in COVID-19 (dated by TCRdb to 2018 to 2021). Study-level background: Collaborator samples came from the United States, Italy and Spain and covered acute and convalescent phases of COVID-19. HLA class I and class II types, where available, came from metadata supplied by the sample provider rather than from assay-based typing. Subjects who had been exposed to COVID-19, were actively infected with it, or had recovered from it provided the deeply sampled blood TCRbeta repertoires that made up the dataset. The material from the prospective study consisted of cDNA or gDNA derived from T cells, B-cell-depleted T cells, or PBMCs. The repertoires were made available in a free public database intended to serve as a resource for research on the immune response to SARS-CoV-2. The sample metadata nearly always contained a de-identified subject ID, COVID-19 status, age in years and sex. The samples were drawn from the first 160 participants of the ongoing ImmuneRACE study and from roughly 1,300 subjects provided by 6 global collaborators. Paper-wide results and their limitations: The amount of clinical and demographic metadata varied by source and participant and was provided uncurated.

The immunoSEQ Assay, a bias-controlled multiplex PCR, was used to amplify TCRbeta CDR3 regions from genomic DNA. Turning to the authors' computational methods: The number of nucleated cells in each sample was estimated from the amplification of reference gene primers within the assay. To quantify the absolute abundance of each unique TCRbeta CDR3 rearrangement, sequence reads were collapsed and filtered. For each sample, productive Simpson clonality was calculated as the square root of Simpson's diversity index across productive rearrangements. TCRdb obtained this table from immuneACCESS and retained in-frame rearrangements with V and J assigned. These tables miss some clones; where compared with another copy, unresolved V genes account for less than half of the shortfall, and the remainder is unexplained. That table supplies the V and J calls and clone size; D and trimming were determined from the DNA. Across this sample there are some 37,000 clones, with 75% to 90% seen only once. Roughly 10% of the sample is held by the ten biggest clonotypes.

Germline trimming amounts to 5 bases on V and 5 bases on J, with 4 as the count of junction bases outside the gene matches. Looking up the germline V gene yields CDR1 SGHTA and CDR2 FQGTGA. The CDR3 goes from the cysteine to the phenylalanine over 14 residues. Only CDR3 DNA remains: 42 bases, in frame from the first base. Note on this clone: Its antigen is not yet known. Within one base of it there is no much larger clone, and no base qualities were kept.

The collaborating institutions used their own protocols to collect whole blood in K2EDTA tubes. For TCRbeta analysis, collaborators shipped samples as frozen whole blood, isolated PBMCs, or DNA extracted from either of those sample types. The receptor chain draws on TRBV7-3 and TRBJ2-1, with 9 central nucleotides matching TRBD1. The receptor's source is a woman in her sixties or seventies with acute or convalescent COVID-19. The sample consisted of peripheral blood. CDR3 protein: CASSPTGGDNEQFF. The DNA is as follows: TGTGCCAGCAGCCCGACAGGGGGGGACAATGAGCAGTTCTTC.